This TCR beta chain derives from a study of vaccination and CD4 T cells after COVID-19. Study findings and constraints: In convalescent patients, a median roughly 87% of post-vaccine SARS-CoV-2-reactive clones appeared only after vaccination.

This clonotype appeared a few times. The antigen is undetermined. Cultured CD4+ T-cell DNA underwent Oncomine TCR Beta short-read sequencing. TCRdb passed the PCR reads through MiXCR, listing each CDR3 protein once. This table holds about 9,800 distinct CDR3 sequences, 30% to 40% found once. This CDR3 region has 16 residues. Germline V CDR1 and CDR2: MNHEY, SVGEGT. The V and J ends lost 0 bases and 6 bases, in that order; junction bases with no gene match: 3. The treatment here: approximately 9-day PBMC culture with coronavirus spike peptide pools or control peptides (ViraFEST assay). Days 3 and 7 were when half the medium was replaced with fresh IL-2 medium.

The chain recombines TRBV6-2 or TRBV6-3 with TRBJ2-2; 11 bases agree with TRBD1. The sample was CD4+ T cells from blood, cultured in vitro. The receptor was derived from a human donor who had recovered from COVID-19. The CDR3 region has the DNA TGTGCCAGCAGTTACTCCCGGACAGGGGGCCCCGGGGAGCTGTTTTTT. Translated: CASSYSRTGGPGELFF.